This T cell receptor (beta chain) came from a study of blood T cell repertoires in COVID-19. The assay was immunoSEQ multiplex PCR, and TCRdb's table has in-frame clones only and misses some. The data contain about 68,000 clones, roughly 87% of them singletons. With 2 bases clipped from V and 4 bases from J, the junction kept 1 base outside the gene matches. Germline assignment: CDR1 SGHRS and CDR2 YFSETQ. The CDR3 has 15 amino acids. This clonotype was obtained from a man aged 50 or older with COVID-19, enrolled during active disease. The chain uses TRBV5-1 and TRBJ2-2; 11 nucleotides line up with TRBD2. The specimen sequenced was peripheral blood. CDR3 sequence (DNA): TGCGCCAGCAGCTTCCTAGCGGGGGGCACCGGGGAGCTGTTTTTT. This sequence encodes CASSFLAGGTGELFF.